This T cell receptor (beta chain) comes out of a study of cytomegalovirus exposure and HLA in healthy donors. Study-wide points: According to an earlier analysis, most TCR beta V segments yielded productive rearrangements about 87% or about 30% of the time. Reports showed the classifier diagnosing cytomegalovirus status with high specificity and sensitivity. DRB1 showed the most TCR associations and HLA-C the fewest in a later analysis, as rates varied by HLA locus.

As to this clone: The antigen remains undetermined.

With 1 base removed from V and 4 bases from J, the gap between germline ends came to 10 bases. CDR1 is GTSNPN and CDR2 is SVGIG in the germline V gene (reference sequence). The CDR3 covers 13 residues. PCR primers comprised 60 Vbeta and 13 Jbeta primers. The authors' processing: Some 9.9 million shared chains were among 80 million or so unique TCR beta chains counted in a later analysis. This table comes from immunoSEQ multiplex PCR, and its TCRdb copy is limited to in-frame clones, with some not included. V and J calls and clone size are given by that table; D and trimming were obtained from the DNA. The top ten clones hold roughly 3.4% of a sample with more than 140,000 clones, around 80% of them seen once.

The gene calls are TRBV30 and TRBJ2-5; possibly TRBD1 for D (6 bases). Specimen: PBMCs. The sequence was obtained from a man between 18 and 35 years old in good health and CMV-seropositive. CDR3 residues: CAWSGGRRETQYF. As DNA, the CDR3 is TGTGCCTGGAGTGGGGGGCGTAGAGAGACCCAGTACTTC.